Below are 10 T cell receptor beta chains sequenced from a single sample in a study of Ad26.COV2.S vaccination and SARS-CoV-2 variants. Using immunoSEQ multiplex PCR, the repertoire was profiled, and TCRdb retains in-frame clones only, with some absent. The table includes over 400,000 clones, 85% to 90% detected once. Treatment specified: 19 received Ad26.COV2.S at low or high dose, single or two shots; about 5 received placebo; per-sample allocation not given. Following the first vaccine or placebo injection, samples were taken on day 63. The sample here was peripheral blood, taken in a trial of Ad26.COV2.S vaccine versus placebo. The receptors were gathered from a person aged 18-65 years who received the Ad26.COV2.S COVID-19 vaccine or a placebo.

J is TRBJ2-5 and V is TRBV7-2; 7 nucleotides match TRBD2. J lost 5 bases, V lost 7 bases, and 13 bases had no gene match. This CDR3 comprises 15 residues. The germline gives CDR1 SGHTA, CDR2 FQGNSA. As DNA, the CDR3 is TGTGCCAGCAAGAAAGCGGGACGAGATATGGAGACCCAGTACTTC. It yields the protein CASKKAGRDMETQYF. The variable domain in full, with the rest retrieved from reference TRBV7-2 and TRBJ2-5, is GAGVSQSPSNKVTEKGKDVELRCDPISGHTALYWYRQSLGQGLEFLIYFQGNSAPDKSGLPSDRFSAERTGGSVSTLTIQRTQQEDSAVYLCASKKAGRDMETQYFGPGTRLLVL.

The chain combines TRBV2 with TRBJ1-5; D is possibly TRBD1 (6 bases). Trimming pared 7 bases from V and 5 bases from J, leaving 18 bases between. The CDR3 contains 15 residues. Germline loops: CDR1 SNHLY, CDR2 FYNNEI. DNA of the CDR3: TGTGCCAGCACGTTCGACAGGTGGGGGGATCAGCCCCAGCATTTT. Amino acid sequence: CASTFDRWGDQPQHF.

The chain has TRBV19 and TRBJ2-2; tentatively, D is TRBD2 (6 bases). The V gene lost 3 bases and the J gene lost 1 base, with 15 bases spanning the gap. This CDR3 has 17 residues. Germline CDR1 LNHDA, CDR2 SQIVND (reference sequence). The CDR3 sequence: CASSISGFGRNTGELFF. Written as DNA, the CDR3 is TGTGCCAGTAGTATTTCGGGGTTCGGGAGGAACACCGGGGAGCTGTTTTTT.

V gene TRBV2 combines with J gene TRBJ2-7; the match to TRBD2 covers 9 bases. V gave up 1 base and J gave up 3 bases; unmatched junction bases: 4. Germline V CDR1 and CDR2: SNHLY, FYNNEI. The CDR3 consists of 15 residues. CDR3 bases: TGTGCCAGCAGTGAAGTAGCGGGAGAAAGCTACGAGCAGTACGTC. Its translation is CASSEVAGESYEQYV.

The genes are TRBV7-2 and TRBJ2-7; 12 nucleotides agree with TRBD1. The CDR3 spans 18 residues. CDR1 is SGHTA, CDR2 FQGNSA, per germline. V shed 2 bases and J 3 bases; nucleotides not matched to a gene: 11. The CDR3: CASSLLRLGTGGVYEQYF. In nucleotides, the CDR3 is TGTGCCAGCAGCTTACTGCGGCTAGGGACAGGGGGCGTCTACGAGCAGTACTTC.

The CDR3, as DNA: TGTGCCAGTAGTATAGAGGGGTGGAATGGCTACACCTTC. This gives the protein CASSIEGWNGYTF. This chain joins TRBV19 and TRBJ1-2; D is uncertain. This CDR3 spans 13 amino acids. The germline V gene encodes CDR1 LNHDA and CDR2 SQIVND (reference sequence). V was pared by 0 bases and J by 6 bases, with 8 bases between. Drawing the rest from reference TRBV19 and TRBJ1-2, the complete variable domain is DGGITQSPKYLFRKEGQNVTLSCEQNLNHDAMYWYRQDPGQGLRLIYYSQIVNDFQKGDIAEGYSVSREKKESFPLTVTSAQKNPTAFYLCASSIEGWNGYTFGSGTRLTVV.

This rearrangement joins TRBV29-1 to TRBJ2-5; 7 nucleotides match TRBD1. The CDR3 is 16 amino acids. Germline CDR1 reads SQVTM; CDR2 reads ANQGSEA. J was trimmed by 0 bases and V by 4 bases; bases with no gene match: 11. CDR3 amino acids: CSVGRDRDRYQETQYF. For the CDR3, the DNA is TGCAGCGTTGGTCGGGACCGGGACAGATACCAAGAGACCCAGTACTTC.

The gene calls are TRBV27 and TRBJ1-1; the D is unclear. V lost 6 bases, J lost 4 bases, and 18 bases lay in between. This CDR3 region has 15 residues. The germline CDR1 and CDR2 sequences are MNHEY and SMNVEV (reference sequence). The CDR3 protein is CASRAQMGQSTEAFF. The CDR3 coding sequence is TGTGCCAGCAGGGCCCAGATGGGTCAGTCCACTGAAGCTTTCTTT.

The V and J genes are TRBV7-2 and TRBJ1-5, with no clear D. Trimming pared 5 bases from V and 2 bases from J, leaving 19 bases between. The CDR3 totals 17 residues. From germline, CDR1 is SGHTA and CDR2 FQGNSA. CDR3 amino acids: CASSHQPRREGNQPQHF. The CDR3 DNA reads as TGTGCCAGCAGCCACCAGCCAAGACGGGAGGGCAATCAGCCCCAGCATTTT.

The V and J genes are TRBV12-3 or TRBV12-4 and TRBJ1-4; 7 nucleotides agree with TRBD1. The CDR3 runs to 13 residues. J lost 8 bases, V lost 5 bases, and 5 bases had no gene match. The CDR3 protein is CASSRQGSEKLFF. The CDR3 DNA follows: TGTGCCAGCAGTCGACAGGGTAGCGAAAAACTGTTTTTT.